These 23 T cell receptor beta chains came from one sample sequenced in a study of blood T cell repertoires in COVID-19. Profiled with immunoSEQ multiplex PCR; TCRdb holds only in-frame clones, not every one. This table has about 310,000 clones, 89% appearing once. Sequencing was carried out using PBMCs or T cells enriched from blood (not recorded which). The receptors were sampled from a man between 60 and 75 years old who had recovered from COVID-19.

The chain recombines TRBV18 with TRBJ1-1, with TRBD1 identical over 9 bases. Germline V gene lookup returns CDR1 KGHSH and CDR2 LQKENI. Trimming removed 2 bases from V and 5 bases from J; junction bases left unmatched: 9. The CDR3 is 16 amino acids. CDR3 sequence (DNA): TGTGCCAGCTCACCAATAGTCGGGACAGGGCAAACTGAAGCTTTCTTT. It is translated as CASSPIVGTGQTEAFF.

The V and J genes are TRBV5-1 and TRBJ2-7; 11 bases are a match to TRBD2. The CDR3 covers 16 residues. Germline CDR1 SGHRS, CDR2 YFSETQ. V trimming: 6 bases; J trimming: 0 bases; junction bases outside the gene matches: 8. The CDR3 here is CASTKTTSGSSYEQYF. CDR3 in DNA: TGCGCCAGCACCAAAACTACTAGCGGGAGCTCCTACGAGCAGTACTTC.

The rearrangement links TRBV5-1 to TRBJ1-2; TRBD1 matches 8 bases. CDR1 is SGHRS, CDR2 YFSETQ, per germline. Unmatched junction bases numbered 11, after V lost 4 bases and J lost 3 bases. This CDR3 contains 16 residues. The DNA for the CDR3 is TGCGCCAGCAGCCAAGAACTTCAGGGGGCCGACTATGGCTACACCTTC. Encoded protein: CASSQELQGADYGYTF.

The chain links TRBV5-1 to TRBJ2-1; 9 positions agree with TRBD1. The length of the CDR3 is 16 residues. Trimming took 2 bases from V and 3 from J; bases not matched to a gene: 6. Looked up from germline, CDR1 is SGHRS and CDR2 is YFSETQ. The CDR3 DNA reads TGCGCCAGCAGCTTACAGGGGGCGGGCTACTACAATGAGCAGTTCTTC. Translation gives CASSLQGAGYYNEQFF.

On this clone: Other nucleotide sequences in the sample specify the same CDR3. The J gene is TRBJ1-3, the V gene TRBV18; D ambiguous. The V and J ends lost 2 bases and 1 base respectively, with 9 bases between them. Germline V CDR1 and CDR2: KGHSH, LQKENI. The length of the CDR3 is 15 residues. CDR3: CASSPGRPSGNTIYF. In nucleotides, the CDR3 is TGTGCCAGCTCACCAGGCAGGCCATCTGGAAACACCATATATTTT.

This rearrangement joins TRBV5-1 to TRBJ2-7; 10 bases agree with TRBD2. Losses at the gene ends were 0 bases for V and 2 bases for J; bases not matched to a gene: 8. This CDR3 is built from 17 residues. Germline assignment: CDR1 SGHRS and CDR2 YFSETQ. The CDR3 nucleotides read TGCGCCAGCAGCTTGGGGGGGGCTAGCGGGAGCCCCTACGAGCAGTACTTC. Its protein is CASSLGGASGSPYEQYF.

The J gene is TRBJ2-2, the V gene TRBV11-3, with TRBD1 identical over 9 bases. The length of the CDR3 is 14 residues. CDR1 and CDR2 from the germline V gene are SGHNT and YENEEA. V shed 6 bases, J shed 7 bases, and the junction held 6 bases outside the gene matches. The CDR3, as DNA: TGTGCCAGCAGAAGACAGGGGGTGAGCGGGGAGCTGTTTTTT. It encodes CASRRQGVSGELFF. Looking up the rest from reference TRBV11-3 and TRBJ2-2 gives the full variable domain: EAGVVQSPRYKIIEKKQPVAFWCNPISGHNTLYWYLQNLGQGPELLIRYENEEAVDDSQLPKDRFSAERLKGVDSTLKIQPAELGDSAVYLCASRRQGVSGELFFGEGSRLTVL.

The CDR3 reads CASSLGQLTEAFF. The CDR3 DNA reads as TGCGCCAGCAGCTTGGGACAGCTCACTGAAGCTTTCTTT. This chain joins TRBV5-1 and TRBJ1-1, with a weak D call TRBD1 (5 bases). Trimming cost V 0 bases and J 4 bases, with 7 bases left between them. Germline loops: CDR1 SGHRS, CDR2 YFSETQ. CDR3 length: 13 residues.

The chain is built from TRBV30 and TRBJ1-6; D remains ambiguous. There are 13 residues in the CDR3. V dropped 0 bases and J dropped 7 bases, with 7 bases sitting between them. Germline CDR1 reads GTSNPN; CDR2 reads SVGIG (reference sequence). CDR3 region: CAWSVRSNSPLHF. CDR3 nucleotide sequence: TGTGCCTGGAGTGTACGGAGCAATTCACCCCTCCACTTT.

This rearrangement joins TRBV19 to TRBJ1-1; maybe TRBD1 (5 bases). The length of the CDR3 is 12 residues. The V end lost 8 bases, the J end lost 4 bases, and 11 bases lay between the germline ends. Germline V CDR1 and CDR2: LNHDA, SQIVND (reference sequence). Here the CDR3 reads CASGGGITEAFF. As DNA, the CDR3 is TGTGCCAGTGGGGGGGGGATCACTGAAGCTTTCTTT. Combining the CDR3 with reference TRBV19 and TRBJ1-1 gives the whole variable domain DGGITQSPKYLFRKEGQNVTLSCEQNLNHDAMYWYRQDPGQGLRLIYYSQIVNDFQKGDIAEGYSVSREKKESFPLTVTSAQKNPTAFYLCASGGGITEAFFGQGTRLTVV.

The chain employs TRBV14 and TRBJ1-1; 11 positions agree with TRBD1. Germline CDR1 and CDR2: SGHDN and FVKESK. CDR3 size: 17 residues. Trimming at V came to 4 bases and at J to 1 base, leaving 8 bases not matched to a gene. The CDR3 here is CASSRTRDRGANTEAFF. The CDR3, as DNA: TGTGCCAGCAGCCGAACCCGGGACAGGGGGGCGAACACTGAAGCTTTCTTT. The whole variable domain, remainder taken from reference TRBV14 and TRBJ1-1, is EAGVTQFPSHSVIEKGQTVTLRCDPISGHDNLYWYRRVMGKEIKFLLHFVKESKQDESGMPNNRFLAERTGGTYSTLKVQPAELEDSGVYFCASSRTRDRGANTEAFFGQGTRLTVV.

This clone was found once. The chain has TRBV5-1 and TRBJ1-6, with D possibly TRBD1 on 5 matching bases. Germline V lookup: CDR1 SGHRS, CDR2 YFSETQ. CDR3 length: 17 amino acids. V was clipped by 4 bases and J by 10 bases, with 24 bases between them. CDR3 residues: CASSPKPGVSEGSPLHF. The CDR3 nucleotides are TGCGCCAGCAGCCCGAAACCGGGAGTCTCTGAGGGGTCACCCCTCCACTTT.

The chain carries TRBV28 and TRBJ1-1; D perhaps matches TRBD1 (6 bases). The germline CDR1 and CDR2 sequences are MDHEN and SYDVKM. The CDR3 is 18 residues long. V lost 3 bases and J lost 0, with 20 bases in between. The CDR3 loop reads CASSFSWGGRGLNTEAFF. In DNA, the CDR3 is TGTGCCAGCAGTTTTTCGTGGGGGGGCCGGGGATTGAACACTGAAGCTTTCTTT.

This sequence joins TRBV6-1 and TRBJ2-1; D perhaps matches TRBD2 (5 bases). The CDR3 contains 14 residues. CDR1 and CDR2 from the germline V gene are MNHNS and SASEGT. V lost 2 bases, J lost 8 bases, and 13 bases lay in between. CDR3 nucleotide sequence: TGTGCCAGCAGTGAAACGCTCTTGAGGGATGAGCAGTTCTTC. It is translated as CASSETLLRDEQFF.

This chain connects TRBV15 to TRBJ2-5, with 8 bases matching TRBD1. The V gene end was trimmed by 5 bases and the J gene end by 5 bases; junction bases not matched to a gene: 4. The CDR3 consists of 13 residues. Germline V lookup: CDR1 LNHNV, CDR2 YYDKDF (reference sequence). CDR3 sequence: CATSRTGWETQYF. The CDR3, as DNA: TGTGCCACCAGCCGGACAGGGTGGGAGACCCAGTACTTC.

This chain's CDR3 is CASRSTSGDSYNEQFF. Written as DNA, the CDR3 is TGTGCCAGTAGAAGCACTAGCGGGGACTCCTACAATGAGCAGTTCTTC. The chain links TRBV28 to TRBJ2-1, with 10 bases lining up with TRBD2. Germline trimming cut 9 bases from V and 0 bases from J; bases unmatched to any gene: 8. The CDR3 is made up of 16 amino acids. Looked up from germline, CDR1 is MDHEN and CDR2 is SYDVKM.

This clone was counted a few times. The CDR3 here is CASSIWQSSYNEQFF. CDR3 DNA sequence: TGTGCCAGTAGTATTTGGCAGTCCTCCTACAATGAGCAGTTCTTC. The chain joins TRBV19 to TRBJ2-1; D is unresolved. The germline gives CDR1 LNHDA, CDR2 SQIVND (reference sequence). Trimming shortened V by 3 bases and J by 0 bases, and 9 bases separated the two germline ends. CDR3 size: 15 residues.

CDR3 nucleotide sequence: TGTGCCAGCAGCGAACCAGGGGGAGATGAGCAGTTCTTC. It is translated as CASSEPGGDEQFF. The chain recombines TRBV7-3 with TRBJ2-1, with 7 bases identical to TRBD1. This CDR3 is 13 amino acids long. In germline, CDR1 is SGHTA, CDR2 FQGTGA. Germline trimming cut 5 bases from V and 8 bases from J; bases unmatched to any gene: 6.

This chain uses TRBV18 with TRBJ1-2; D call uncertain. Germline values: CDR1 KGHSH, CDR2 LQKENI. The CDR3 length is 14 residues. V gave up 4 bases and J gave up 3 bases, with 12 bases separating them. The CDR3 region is CASSRRDGDYGYTF. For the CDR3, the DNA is TGTGCCAGCTCACGGAGGGATGGCGACTATGGCTACACCTTC. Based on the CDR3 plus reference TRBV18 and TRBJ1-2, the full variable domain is NAGVMQNPRHLVRRRGQEARLRCSPMKGHSHVYWYRQLPEEGLKFMVYLQKENIIDESGMPKERFSAEFPKEGPSILRIQQVVRGDSAAYFCASSRRDGDYGYTFGSGTRLTVV.

The DNA for the CDR3 is TGCGCCAGCAGCCAAGTGAGGCTAGCGGGAGGCCCGAGCTCCTACGAGCAGTACTTC. This codes for CASSQVRLAGGPSSYEQYF. The chain carries TRBV4-3 and TRBJ2-7; 11 bases agree with TRBD2. Unmatched junction bases numbered 11, after V lost 1 base and J lost 0 bases. Looked up from germline, CDR1 is LGHNA and CDR2 is YSLEER. This CDR3 contains 19 residues.

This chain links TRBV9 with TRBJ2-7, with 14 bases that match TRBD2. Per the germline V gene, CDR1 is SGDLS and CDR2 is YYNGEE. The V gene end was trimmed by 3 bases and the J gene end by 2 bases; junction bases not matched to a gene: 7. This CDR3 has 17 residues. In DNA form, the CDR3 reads TGTGCCAGCAGCGCCGGACGACTAGCGGGAGGGCCCTACGAGCAGTACTTC. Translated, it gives CASSAGRLAGGPYEQYF. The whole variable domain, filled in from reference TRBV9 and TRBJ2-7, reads DSGVTQTPKHLITATGQRVTLRCSPRSGDLSVYWYQQSLDQGLQFLIQYYNGEERAKGNILERFSAQQFPDLHSELNLSSLELGDSALYFCASSAGRLAGGPYEQYFGPGTRLTVT.

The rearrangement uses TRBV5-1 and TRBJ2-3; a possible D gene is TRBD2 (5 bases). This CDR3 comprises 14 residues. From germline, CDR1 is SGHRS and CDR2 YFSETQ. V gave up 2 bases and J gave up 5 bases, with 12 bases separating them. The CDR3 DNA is TGCGCCAGCAGCTTCACTAGGGCTCTAGATACGCAGTATTTT. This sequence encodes CASSFTRALDTQYF.

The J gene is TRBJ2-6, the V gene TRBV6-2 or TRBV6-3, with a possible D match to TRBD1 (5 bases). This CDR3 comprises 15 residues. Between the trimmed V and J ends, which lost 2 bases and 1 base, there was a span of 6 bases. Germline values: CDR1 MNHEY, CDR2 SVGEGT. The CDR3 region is CASSYGASGANVLTF. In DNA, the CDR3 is TGTGCCAGCAGTTACGGGGCGTCTGGGGCCAACGTCCTGACTTTC.